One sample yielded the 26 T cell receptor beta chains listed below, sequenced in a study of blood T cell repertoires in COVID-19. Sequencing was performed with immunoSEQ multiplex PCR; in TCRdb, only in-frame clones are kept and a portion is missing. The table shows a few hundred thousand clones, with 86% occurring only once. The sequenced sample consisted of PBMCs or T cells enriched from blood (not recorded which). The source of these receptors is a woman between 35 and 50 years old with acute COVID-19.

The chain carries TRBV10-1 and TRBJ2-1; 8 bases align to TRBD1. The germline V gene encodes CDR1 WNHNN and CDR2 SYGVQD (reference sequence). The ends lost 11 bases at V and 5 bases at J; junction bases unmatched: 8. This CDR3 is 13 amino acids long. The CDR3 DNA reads TGCGCCTCTTCGGACAGGGCCGACAATGAGCAGTTCTTC. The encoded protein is CASSDRADNEQFF.

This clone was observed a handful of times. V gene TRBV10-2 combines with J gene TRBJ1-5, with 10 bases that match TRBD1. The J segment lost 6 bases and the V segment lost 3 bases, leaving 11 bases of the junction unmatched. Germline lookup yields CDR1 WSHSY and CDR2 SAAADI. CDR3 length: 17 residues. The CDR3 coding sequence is TGCGCCAGCAGTGATTCCGTGAGACAGGGGGCGAGTCAGCCCCAGCATTTT. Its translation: CASSDSVRQGASQPQHF.

Written as DNA, the CDR3 is TGTGCCAGCAACGAACAACAGGGTAGAGGGCAGCCCCAGCATTTT. It yields the protein CASNEQQGRGQPQHF. The rearrangement uses TRBV2 and TRBJ1-5, with D tentatively TRBD1 (6 bases). Trimming stripped 7 bases from V and 7 bases from J, with 20 bases between. The CDR3 covers 15 residues. Per the germline V gene, CDR1 is SNHLY and CDR2 is FYNNEI. The full variable domain, its missing parts supplied by reference TRBV2 and TRBJ1-5, is EPEVTQTPSHQVTQMGQEVILRCVPISNHLYFYWYRQILGQKVEFLVSFYNNEISEKSEIFDDQFSVERPDGSNFTLKIRSTKLEDSAMYFCASNEQQGRGQPQHFGDGTRLSIL.

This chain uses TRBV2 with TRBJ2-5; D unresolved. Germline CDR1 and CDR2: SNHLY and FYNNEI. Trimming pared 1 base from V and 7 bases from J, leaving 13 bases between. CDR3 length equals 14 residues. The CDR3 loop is CASSEGYVAGTQYF. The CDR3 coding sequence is TGTGCCAGCAGTGAAGGCTATGTCGCAGGGACCCAGTACTTC.

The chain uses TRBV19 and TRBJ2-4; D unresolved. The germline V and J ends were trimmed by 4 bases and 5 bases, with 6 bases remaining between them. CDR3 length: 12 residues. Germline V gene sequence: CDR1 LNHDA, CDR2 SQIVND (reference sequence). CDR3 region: CASSSQENIQYF. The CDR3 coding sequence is TGTGCCAGTAGTAGCCAGGAAAACATTCAGTACTTC.

CDR3 DNA sequence: TGTGCCAGCAGTTCGGGACTAGCGGGCAAATATGAGCAGTTCTTC. Translated, it gives CASSSGLAGKYEQFF. The V call is TRBV27, the J call TRBJ2-1; 12 bases are a match to TRBD2. The germline V gene encodes CDR1 MNHEY and CDR2 SMNVEV (reference sequence). The V gene end was trimmed by 4 bases and the J gene end by 8 bases; junction bases not matched to a gene: 6. The CDR3 consists of 15 residues.

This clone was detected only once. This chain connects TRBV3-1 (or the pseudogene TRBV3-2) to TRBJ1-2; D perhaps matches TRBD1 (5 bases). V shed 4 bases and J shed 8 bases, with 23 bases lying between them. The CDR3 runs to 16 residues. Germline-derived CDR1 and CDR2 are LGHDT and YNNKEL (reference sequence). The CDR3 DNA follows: TGTGCCAGCAGCCCCCGAGGAGGGGCTGGCCTCTCGGGCTACACCTTC. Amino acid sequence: CASSPRGGAGLSGYTF.

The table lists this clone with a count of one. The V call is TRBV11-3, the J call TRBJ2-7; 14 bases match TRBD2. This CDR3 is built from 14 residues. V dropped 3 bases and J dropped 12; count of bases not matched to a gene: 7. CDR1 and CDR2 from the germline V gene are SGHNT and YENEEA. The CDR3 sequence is CASSFGTSGSRRYF. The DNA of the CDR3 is TGTGCCAGCAGCTTTGGGACTAGCGGGAGCAGGAGGTACTTC. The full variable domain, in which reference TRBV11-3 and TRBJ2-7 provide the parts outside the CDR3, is EAGVVQSPRYKIIEKKQPVAFWCNPISGHNTLYWYLQNLGQGPELLIRYENEEAVDDSQLPKDRFSAERLKGVDSTLKIQPAELGDSAVYLCASSFGTSGSRRYFGPGTRLTVT.

The CDR3 coding sequence is TGTGCCAGCAGCTTTAGCGGGAGGGCCTATACCGGGGAGCTGTTTTTT. This encodes CASSFSGRAYTGELFF. The rearrangement uses TRBV7-2 and TRBJ2-2, with 11 bases identical to TRBD2. CDR1 and CDR2 from the germline V gene are SGHTA and FQGNSA. The CDR3 covers 16 residues. V lost 3 bases and J lost 5; bases outside the gene matches: 5.

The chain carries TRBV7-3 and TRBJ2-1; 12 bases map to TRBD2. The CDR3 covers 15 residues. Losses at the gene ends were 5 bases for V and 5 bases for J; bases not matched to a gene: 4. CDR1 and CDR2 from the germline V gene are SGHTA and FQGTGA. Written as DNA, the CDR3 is TGTGCCAGCAGCATGGGACTAGCGGGTAACAATGAGCAGTTCTTC. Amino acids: CASSMGLAGNNEQFF.

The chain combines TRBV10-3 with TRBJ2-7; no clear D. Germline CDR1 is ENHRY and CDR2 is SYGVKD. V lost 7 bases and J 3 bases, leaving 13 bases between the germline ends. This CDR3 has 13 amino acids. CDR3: CAITTAPGYEQYF. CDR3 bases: TGTGCCATCACCACCGCCCCGGGCTACGAGCAGTACTTC.

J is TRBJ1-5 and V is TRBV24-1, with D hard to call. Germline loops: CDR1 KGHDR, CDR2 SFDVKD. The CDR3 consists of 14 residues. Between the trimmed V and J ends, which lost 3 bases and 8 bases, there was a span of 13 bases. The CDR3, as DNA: TGTGCCACCAGTGATGTGGACGGGAGGGAGCCCCAGCATTTT. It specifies CATSDVDGREPQHF.

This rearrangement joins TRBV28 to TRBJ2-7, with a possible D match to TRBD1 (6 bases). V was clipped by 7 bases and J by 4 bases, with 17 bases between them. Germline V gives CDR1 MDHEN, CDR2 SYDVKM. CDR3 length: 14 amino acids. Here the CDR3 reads CASTPPGRGYEQYF. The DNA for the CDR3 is TGTGCCAGCACCCCCCCCGGCAGGGGATACGAGCAGTACTTC.

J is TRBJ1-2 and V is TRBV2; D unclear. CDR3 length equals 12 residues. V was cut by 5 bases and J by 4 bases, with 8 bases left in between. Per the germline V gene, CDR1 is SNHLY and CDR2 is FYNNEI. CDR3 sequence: CASSPRGYGYTF. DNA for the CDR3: TGTGCCAGCAGTCCAAGAGGCTATGGCTACACCTTC.

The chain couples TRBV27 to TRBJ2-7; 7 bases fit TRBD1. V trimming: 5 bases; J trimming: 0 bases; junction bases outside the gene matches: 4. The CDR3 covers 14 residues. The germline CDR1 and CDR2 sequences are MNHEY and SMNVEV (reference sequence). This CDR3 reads CASSERDSSYEQYF. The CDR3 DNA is TGTGCCAGCAGTGAACGGGACAGCTCCTACGAGCAGTACTTC.

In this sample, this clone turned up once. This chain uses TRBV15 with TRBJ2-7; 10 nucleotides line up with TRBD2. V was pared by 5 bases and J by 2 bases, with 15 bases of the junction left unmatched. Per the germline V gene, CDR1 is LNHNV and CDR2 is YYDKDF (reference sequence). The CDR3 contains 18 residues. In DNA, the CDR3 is TGTGCCACCAGCCCCCAGGACCCGGGACTAGCGAGACCCTACGAGCAGTACTTC. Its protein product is CATSPQDPGLARPYEQYF.

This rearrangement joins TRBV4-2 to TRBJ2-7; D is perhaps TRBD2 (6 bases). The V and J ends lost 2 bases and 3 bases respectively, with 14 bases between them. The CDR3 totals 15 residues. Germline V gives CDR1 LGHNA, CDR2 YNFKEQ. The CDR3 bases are TGTGCCAGCAGCCAATTTTTCGGCGGGGTCTACGAGCAGTACTTC. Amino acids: CASSQFFGGVYEQYF.

CDR3 in amino acids: CASSNQGADTGELFF. CDR3 coding DNA: TGTGCCAGCAGCAATCAGGGGGCCGACACCGGGGAGCTGTTTTTT. This chain joins TRBV11-3 and TRBJ2-2, with 8 nucleotides matching TRBD1. With 5 bases clipped from V and 3 bases from J, the junction kept 5 bases outside the gene matches. The CDR3 covers 15 residues. Germline CDR1 and CDR2: SGHNT and YENEEA. The variable domain in full, with the rest retrieved from reference TRBV11-3 and TRBJ2-2, is EAGVVQSPRYKIIEKKQPVAFWCNPISGHNTLYWYLQNLGQGPELLIRYENEEAVDDSQLPKDRFSAERLKGVDSTLKIQPAELGDSAVYLCASSNQGADTGELFFGEGSRLTVL.

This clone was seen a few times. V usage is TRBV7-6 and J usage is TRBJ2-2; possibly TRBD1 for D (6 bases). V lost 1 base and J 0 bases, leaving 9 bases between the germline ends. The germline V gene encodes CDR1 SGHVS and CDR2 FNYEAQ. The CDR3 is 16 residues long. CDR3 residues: CASSLVQGANTGELFF. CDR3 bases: TGTGCCAGCAGCTTAGTACAGGGCGCGAACACCGGGGAGCTGTTTTTT.

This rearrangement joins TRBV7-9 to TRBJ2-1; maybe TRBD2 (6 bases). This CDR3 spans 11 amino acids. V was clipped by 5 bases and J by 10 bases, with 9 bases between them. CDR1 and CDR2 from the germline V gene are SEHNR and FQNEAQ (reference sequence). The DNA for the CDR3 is TGTGCCAGCAGCATTCTAGCGGAGCAGTTCTTC. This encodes CASSILAEQFF. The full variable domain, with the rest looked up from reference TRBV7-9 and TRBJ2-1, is DTGVSQNPRHKITKRGQNVTFRCDPISEHNRLYWYRQTLGQGPEFLTYFQNEAQLEKSRLLSDRFSAERPKGSFSTLEIQRTEQGDSAMYLCASSILAEQFFGPGTRLTVL.

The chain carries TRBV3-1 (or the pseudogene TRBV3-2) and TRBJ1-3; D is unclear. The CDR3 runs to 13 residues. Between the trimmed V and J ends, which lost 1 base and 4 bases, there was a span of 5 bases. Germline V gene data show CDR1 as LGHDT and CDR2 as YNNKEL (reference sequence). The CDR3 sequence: CASSQGVGNTIYF. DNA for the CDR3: TGTGCCAGCAGCCAAGGAGTCGGAAACACCATATATTTT.

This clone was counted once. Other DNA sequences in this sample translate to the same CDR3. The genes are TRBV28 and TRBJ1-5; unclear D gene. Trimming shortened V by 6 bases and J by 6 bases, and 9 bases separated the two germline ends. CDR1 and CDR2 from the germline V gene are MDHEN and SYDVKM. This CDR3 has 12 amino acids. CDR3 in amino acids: CASSLSGQPQHF. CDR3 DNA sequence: TGTGCCAGCAGCTTAAGCGGTCAGCCCCAGCATTTT.

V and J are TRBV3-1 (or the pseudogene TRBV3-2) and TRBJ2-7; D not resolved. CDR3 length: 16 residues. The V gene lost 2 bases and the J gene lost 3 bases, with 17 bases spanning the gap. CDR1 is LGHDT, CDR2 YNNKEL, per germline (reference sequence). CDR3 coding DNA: TGTGCCAGCAGCCAATACCCCCCGTCGCGGCGCTACGAGCAGTACTTC. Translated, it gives CASSQYPPSRRYEQYF.

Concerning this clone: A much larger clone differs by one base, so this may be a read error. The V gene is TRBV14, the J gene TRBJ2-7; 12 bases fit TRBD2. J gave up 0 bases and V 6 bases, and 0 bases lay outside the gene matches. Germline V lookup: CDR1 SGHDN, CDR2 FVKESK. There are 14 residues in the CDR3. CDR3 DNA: TGTGCCAGCAGACTAGCGGGAGGCTCCTACGAGCAGTACTTC. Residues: CASRLAGGSYEQYF.

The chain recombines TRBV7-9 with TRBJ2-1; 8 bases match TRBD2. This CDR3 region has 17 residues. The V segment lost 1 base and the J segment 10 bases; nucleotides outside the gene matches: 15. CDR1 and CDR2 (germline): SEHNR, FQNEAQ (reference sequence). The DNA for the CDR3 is TGTGCCAGCAGCTTAGGCGGACTAGCAAGGAGGCAAGGGGAGCAGTTCTTC. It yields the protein CASSLGGLARRQGEQFF.

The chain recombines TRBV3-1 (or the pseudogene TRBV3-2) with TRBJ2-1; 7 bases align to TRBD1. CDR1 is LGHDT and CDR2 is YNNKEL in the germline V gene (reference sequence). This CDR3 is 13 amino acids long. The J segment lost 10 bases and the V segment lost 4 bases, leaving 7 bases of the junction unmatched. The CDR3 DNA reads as TGTGCCAGCAGCCCGGGACAGCCGGCGGAGCAGTTCTTC. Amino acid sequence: CASSPGQPAEQFF.